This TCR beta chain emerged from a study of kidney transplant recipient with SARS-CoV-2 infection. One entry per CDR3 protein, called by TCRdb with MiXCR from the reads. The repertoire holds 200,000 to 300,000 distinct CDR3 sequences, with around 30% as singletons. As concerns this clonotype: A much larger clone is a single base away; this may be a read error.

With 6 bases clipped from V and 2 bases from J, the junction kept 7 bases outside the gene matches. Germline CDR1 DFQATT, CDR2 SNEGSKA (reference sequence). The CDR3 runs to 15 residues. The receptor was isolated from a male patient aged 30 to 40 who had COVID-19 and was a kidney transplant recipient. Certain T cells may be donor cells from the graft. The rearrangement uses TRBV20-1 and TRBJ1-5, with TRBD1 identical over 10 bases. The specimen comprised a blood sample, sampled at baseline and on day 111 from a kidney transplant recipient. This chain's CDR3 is CSAGTGAGGNQPQHF. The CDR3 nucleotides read TGCAGTGCAGGGACAGGGGCGGGTGGCAATCAGCCCCAGCATTTT.